The T cell receptor (beta chain) described here comes from a study of shared clonotypes between healthy human individuals (TCRdb year 2020). Background on the whole study: A couple of women and a few men aged 18 to 49 years were included in the cohort. Per donor, three plates each were used for CD4 naive and CD4 memory, two for CD8 naive, and one for CD8 memory. To estimate repertoire size and how much clonotypes are shared between individuals, the study performed deep sequencing of blood TCR repertoires from about 5 healthy adults. To increase sequencing depth and limit assay-specific biases, different laboratories used diverse techniques to prepare libraries and sequence TCR repertoires. Leukapheresis yielded between about 0.85 and 10 billion PBMCs per donor. Overall study outcomes, separate from this receptor: The small number of donors limited the genetic and exposure-history diversity represented. Incomplete sequencing was indicated by rarefaction of sorted-subset datasets, despite the large sequencing depth. Pairwise subsampling indicated that sequencing depth was expected to affect the degree of clonotype sharing among donors. Compared with non-shared clonotypes, the clonotypes found in all four sorted-subset donors had higher generation probabilities. Naive subsets generally had larger estimated clonotype richness than memory subsets. Sharing across several donors was observed for around 5% of naive CD4, about 3.2% of naive CD8, about 2.5% of memory CD4, and approximately 0.41% of memory CD8 clonotypes. Sampling was restricted to blood, and TCR repertoires in tissues likely differ from the TCR repertoires found in blood.

Using the deep immunoSEQ assay, TCR CDR3 regions were amplified from genomic DNA by multiplex PCR. Extracted genomic DNA from each cell subset was spread evenly across all wells of several immunoSEQ 96-well plates, with each plate serving as a replicate. Each replicate PCR for sorted subsets received around 200 ng genomic DNA, equal to about 30,000 T cell genomes. Purified libraries were quantified with a Qubit 3.0 fluorometer, sized on a Bioanalyzer 2100, and re-quantified with the KAPA Library Quantification kit. Every immunoSEQ 96-well plate was sequenced on a dedicated single-read 150-cycle Illumina NextSeq 550 flow cell. Per the original workflow: Because the immunoSEQ output included only junctional sequences and no quality scores, the filtering could not be the same as the filtering used for full-length reads. To assign V/J genes and CDR3, sequences were annotated against IMGT germline references using PyIR, a Python wrapper for IgBLAST v1.9. Reads were filtered out if the reads had weak V/J assignments (E-value above 1e-6), no CDR3, stop codons, out-of-frame junctions, or ambiguous translated residues. V3J clonotypes were defined as sequences sharing the same inferred V gene, J gene, and CDR3 amino acid sequence. Percentage overlap between repertoires was computed as shared unique clonotypes divided by the size of the smaller repertoire. Richness of each repertoire was evaluated using RTK rarefaction, the Chao1 estimator, and Recon v2.1 estimates of unobserved clonotypes. For all TCRbeta clonotypes obtained by the gDNA method from four donors, generation probabilities were computed with OLGA. TCRdb mirrors the immuneACCESS table, restricted to in-frame sequences. Some clones are absent from its copies; in checked studies, under half trace to an unresolved V gene, and the reason for the others is unknown. The DNA was the basis for D and trimming; V, J and clone size are from that table. In this sample the table shows 1.5 million to 1.9 million clones, 95% to 99% of which occur a single time. Of the sample, 0.4% to 0.45% falls within the top ten clones.

For this chain, trimming is 8 bases at the V end and 6 bases at the J end, and the number of junction bases without a gene match is 6. From the germline V gene (reference sequence), CDR1 is WNHNN and CDR2 is SYGVQD. The CDR3 starts with the cysteine, ends with the phenylalanine, and has 13 residues. The DNA shown is the 39-base CDR3, in frame from base 1. Comments on this clone: Its antigen is currently not known. There are no base qualities to consult, and no much larger clone falls within one base.

The donors were healthy, HIV-negative adults who had no recently reported acute infections or vaccinations. All donors were Caucasian adults living in Nashville, Tennessee, USA. Magnetic negative selection was used to enrich CD4+ T cells, after which naive cells were positively selected on CD45RA and the negative fraction became the memory subset. Blood was collected by leukapheresis, and PBMCs were isolated by Ficoll-Histopaque density gradient centrifugation and then cryopreserved in liquid nitrogen vapor phase. Analytical flow cytometry was used to check the purity and quantity of each magnetically sorted T cell population. Genomic DNA was isolated from each sorted fraction and quantified by UV absorbance on a Nanodrop 2000c.

Sequenced: naive CD4+ T cells sorted from blood. Read against the paper, the sample's cell subset or site label means: CD45RA+ positively selected. This clonotype originated in a man aged 30 to 45 in good health. The sequence joins TRBV10-1 to TRBJ2-1; TRBD2 lines up with 8 middle nucleotides. The CDR3 corresponds to CASGDGTSNEQFF. The nucleotide sequence is given as TGCGCCAGCGGGGACGGGACTAGCAATGAGCAGTTCTTC.